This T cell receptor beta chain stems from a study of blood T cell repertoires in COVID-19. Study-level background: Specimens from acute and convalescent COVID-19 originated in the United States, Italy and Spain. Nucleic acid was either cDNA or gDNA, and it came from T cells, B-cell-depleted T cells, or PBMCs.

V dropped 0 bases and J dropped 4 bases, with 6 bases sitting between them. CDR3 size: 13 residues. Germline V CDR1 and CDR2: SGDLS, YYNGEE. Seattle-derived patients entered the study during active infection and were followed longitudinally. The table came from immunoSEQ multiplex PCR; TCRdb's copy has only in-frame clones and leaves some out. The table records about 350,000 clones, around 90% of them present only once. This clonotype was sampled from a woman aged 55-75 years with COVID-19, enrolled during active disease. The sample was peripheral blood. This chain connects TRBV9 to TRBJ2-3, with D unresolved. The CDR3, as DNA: TGTGCCAGCAGCGTAGCCTTAGCAGATACGCAGTATTTT. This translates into CASSVALADTQYF. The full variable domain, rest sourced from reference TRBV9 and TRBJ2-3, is DSGVTQTPKHLITATGQRVTLRCSPRSGDLSVYWYQQSLDQGLQFLIQYYNGEERAKGNILERFSAQQFPDLHSELNLSSLELGDSALYFCASSVALADTQYFGPGTRLTVL.